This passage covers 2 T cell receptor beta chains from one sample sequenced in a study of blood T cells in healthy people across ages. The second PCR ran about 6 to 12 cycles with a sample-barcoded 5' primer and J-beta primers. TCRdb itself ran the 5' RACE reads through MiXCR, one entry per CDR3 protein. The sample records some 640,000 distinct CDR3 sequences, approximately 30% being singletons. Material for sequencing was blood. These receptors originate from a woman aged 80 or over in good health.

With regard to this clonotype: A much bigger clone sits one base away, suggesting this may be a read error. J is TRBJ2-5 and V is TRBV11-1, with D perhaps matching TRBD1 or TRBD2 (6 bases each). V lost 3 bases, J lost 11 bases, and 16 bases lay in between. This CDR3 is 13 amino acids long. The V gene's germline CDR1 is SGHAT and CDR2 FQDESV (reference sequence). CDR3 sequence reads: CASSLRGANEQYF. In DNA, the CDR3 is TGTGCCAGCAGCTTGAGGGGGGCCAATGAGCAGTACTTC. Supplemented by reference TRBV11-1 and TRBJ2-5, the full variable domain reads EAEVAQSPRYKITEKSQAVAFWCDPISGHATLYWYRQILGQGPELLVQFQDESVVDDSQLPKDRFSAERLKGVDSTLKIQPAELGDSAMYLCASSLRGANEQYFGPGTRLLVL.

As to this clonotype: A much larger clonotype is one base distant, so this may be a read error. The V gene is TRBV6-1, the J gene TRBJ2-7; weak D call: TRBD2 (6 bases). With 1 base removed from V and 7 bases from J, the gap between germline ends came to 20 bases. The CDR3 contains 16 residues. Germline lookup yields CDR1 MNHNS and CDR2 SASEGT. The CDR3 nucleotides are TGTGCCAGCAGTGAAGTCGGGGCAACGTGGAGGGATGAGCAGTACTTC. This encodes CASSEVGATWRDEQYF.